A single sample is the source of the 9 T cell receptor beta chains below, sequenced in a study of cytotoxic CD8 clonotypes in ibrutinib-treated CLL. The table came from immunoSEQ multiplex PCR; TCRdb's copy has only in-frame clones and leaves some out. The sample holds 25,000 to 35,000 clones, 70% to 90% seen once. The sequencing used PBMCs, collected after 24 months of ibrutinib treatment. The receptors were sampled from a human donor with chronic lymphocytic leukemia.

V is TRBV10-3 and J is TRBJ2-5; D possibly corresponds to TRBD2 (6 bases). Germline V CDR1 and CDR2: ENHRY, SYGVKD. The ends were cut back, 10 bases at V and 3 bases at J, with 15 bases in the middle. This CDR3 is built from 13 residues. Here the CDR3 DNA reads TGTGCCACCCAACCGGGGGAAAAAGAGACCCAGTACTTC. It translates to CATQPGEKETQYF.

This chain's CDR3 is CASSQYNGVDSGNTIYF. The CDR3 DNA is TGTGCCAGCAGCCAGTATAATGGGGTGGACTCTGGAAACACCATATATTTT. The gene calls are TRBV4-2 and TRBJ1-3; no definite D call. The CDR3 is made up of 17 amino acids. In germline, CDR1 is LGHNA, CDR2 YNFKEQ. V was cut by 3 bases and J by 0 bases, with 15 bases left in between.

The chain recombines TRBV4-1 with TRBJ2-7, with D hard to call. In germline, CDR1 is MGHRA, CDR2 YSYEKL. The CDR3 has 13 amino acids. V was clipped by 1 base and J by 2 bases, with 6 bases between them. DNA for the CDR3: TGCGCCAGCAGCCAAGGCCCGACCTACGAGCAGTACTTC. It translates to CASSQGPTYEQYF.

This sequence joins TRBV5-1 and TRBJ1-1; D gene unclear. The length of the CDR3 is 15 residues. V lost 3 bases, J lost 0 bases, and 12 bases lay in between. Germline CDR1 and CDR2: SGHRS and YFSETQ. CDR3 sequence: CASSSQTNMNTEAFF. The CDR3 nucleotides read TGCGCCAGCAGCTCACAGACCAACATGAACACTGAAGCTTTCTTT.

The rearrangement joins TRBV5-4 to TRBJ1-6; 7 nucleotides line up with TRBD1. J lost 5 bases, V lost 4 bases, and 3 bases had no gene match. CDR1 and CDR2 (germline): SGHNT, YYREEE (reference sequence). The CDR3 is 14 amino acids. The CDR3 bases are TGTGCCAGCAGCAGGGACAGAAATAATTCACCCCTCCACTTT. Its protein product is CASSRDRNNSPLHF.

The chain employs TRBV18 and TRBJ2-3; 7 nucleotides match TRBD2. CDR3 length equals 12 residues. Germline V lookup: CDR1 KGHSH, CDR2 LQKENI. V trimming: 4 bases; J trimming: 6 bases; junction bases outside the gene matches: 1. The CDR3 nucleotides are TGTGCCAGCTCACGGGAGGGGGATACGCAGTATTTT. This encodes CASSREGDTQYF.

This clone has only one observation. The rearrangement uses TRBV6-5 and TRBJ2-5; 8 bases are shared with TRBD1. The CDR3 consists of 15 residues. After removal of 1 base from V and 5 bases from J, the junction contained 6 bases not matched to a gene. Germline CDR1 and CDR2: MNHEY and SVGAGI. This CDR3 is CASSYFQGAKETQYF. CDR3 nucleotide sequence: TGTGCCAGCAGTTACTTCCAGGGGGCTAAGGAGACCCAGTACTTC.

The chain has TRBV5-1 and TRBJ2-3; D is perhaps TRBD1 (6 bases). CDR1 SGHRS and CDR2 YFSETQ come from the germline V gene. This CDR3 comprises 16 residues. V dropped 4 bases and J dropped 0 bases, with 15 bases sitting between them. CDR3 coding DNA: TGCGCCAGCAGCCCGGCAGGGGCCCCTAGCACAGATACGCAGTATTTT. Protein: CASSPAGAPSTDTQYF.

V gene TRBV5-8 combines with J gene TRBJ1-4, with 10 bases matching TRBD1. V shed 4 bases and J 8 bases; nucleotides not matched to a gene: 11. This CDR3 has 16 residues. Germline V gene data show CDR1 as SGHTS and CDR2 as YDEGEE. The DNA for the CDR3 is TGTGCCAGCAGCACCGGGACAGGGGACGTTTGGGAAAAACTGTTTTTT. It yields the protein CASSTGTGDVWEKLFF.